This entry describes one T cell receptor beta chain. Its specificity is unknown. TCR beta CDR3 sequences were amplified from RNA transcripts. A first-round RT-PCR of the TCR CDR3 used the HTBI primer set. TCRdb recomputed calls from the multiplex PCR reads with MiXCR, one row per CDR3 protein. The sample holds approximately 500,000 distinct CDR3 sequences, roughly 46% seen once. A lack of ophthalmopathy progression within 18 months defined stable Graves' hyperthyroidism. Exclusion of patients followed from uncontrolled infection, other autoimmune disease, pregnancy or lactation. This entry is derived from a study of T cells in Graves' hyperthyroidism and ophthalmopathy. Notes on the study in general: Most thyroid clonotypes that were expanded above 0.001 also turned up in blood. A model of 13 V-J pairs discriminated ophthalmopathy from stable hyperthyroidism.

The sequenced material came from peripheral blood or thyroid tissue (not recorded which). The clonotype was recovered from a woman in her late teens or twenties with Graves' hyperthyroidism.

The CDR3 protein is CASSLSLANVLTF. CDR3 bases: TGCGCCAGCAGCCTGTCTCTCGCCAACGTCCTGACTTTC. V gene TRBV5-1 combines with J gene TRBJ2-6; no reliable D call. The CDR3 is 13 residues long. V was cut by 4 bases and J by 7 bases, with 9 bases left in between. Germline-derived CDR1 and CDR2 are SGHRS and YFSETQ.